A selection of T cell receptor beta chains follows, all from one sample in a study of blood T cell repertoires in COVID-19. Clones were sequenced by immunoSEQ multiplex PCR, and TCRdb holds only the in-frame ones, with some missing. The repertoire holds about 100,000 clones, with about 87% as singletons. The specimen sequenced was peripheral blood. These receptors all come from a man in his forties or fifties with active or convalescent COVID-19. Both conserved end residues are part of each CDR3. The order of the fields is V gene, clone size, D gene, J gene, CDR3 DNA, CDR3 protein. A D gene is named only where the DNA matches it firmly. Some rows mark clone size as missing; the rest say once, few, many or name a class of expanded clone.

V: TRBV2; size: NA; D: NA; J: TRBJ1-3; DNA: TGTGCCAGCAGTCCAACAGGGCGAACTGGAAACACCATATATTTT; CDR3: CASSPTGRTGNTIYF
V: TRBV2; size: NA; D: TRBD2; J: TRBJ2-2; DNA: TGTGCCAGCAGGAGTAGCGGGGGACTTAACACCGGGGAGCTGTTTTTT; CDR3: CASRSSGGLNTGELFF
V: TRBV5-4; size: NA; D: TRBD1; J: TRBJ1-2; DNA: TGTGCCAGCAGCTTCTCGGGACAGGGCAACTATGGCTACACCTTC; CDR3: CASSFSGQGNYGYTF
V: TRBV6-6; size: NA; D: TRBD1; J: TRBJ2-1; DNA: TGTGCCAGCAGAACAGGGGGATTCAATGAGCAGTTCTTC; CDR3: CASRTGGFNEQFF
V: TRBV19; size: NA; D: TRBD2; J: TRBJ2-3; DNA: TGTGCCAGTAGTCCCCCAGCGGGAGGGCCCCCAGATACGCAGTATTTT; CDR3: CASSPPAGGPPDTQYF
V: TRBV10-2; size: NA; D: TRBD1; J: TRBJ1-5; DNA: TGCGCCAGCAGTGAGTTTCGGGGGACAGCAAATCAGCCCCAGCATTTT; CDR3: CASSEFRGTANQPQHF
V: TRBV11-2; size: NA; D: TRBD1; J: TRBJ2-7; DNA: TGTGCCAGCGGCTCACAGGGGATCCTCTACGAGCAGTACTTC; CDR3: CASGSQGILYEQYF
V: TRBV5-1; size: once; D: NA; J: TRBJ2-7; DNA: TGCGCCAGCAGCCCCGAGGCCCAGCGGAGCTACGAGCAGTACTTC; CDR3: CASSPEAQRSYEQYF
V: TRBV28; size: NA; D: NA; J: TRBJ2-1; DNA: TGTGCCAGCAGTTTATGGACAAGCGGAGGCCCCTACAATGAGCAGTTCTTC; CDR3: CASSLWTSGGPYNEQFF
V: TRBV28; size: NA; D: TRBD1; J: TRBJ1-2; DNA: TGTGCCAGCAGTTTACCCGGGACAGAGGTCTATGGCTACACCTTC; CDR3: CASSLPGTEVYGYTF
V: TRBV7-7; size: NA; D: NA; J: TRBJ1-1; DNA: TGTGCCAGCAGCTTAGTTAGGGACTCGGACACTGAAGCTTTCTTT; CDR3: CASSLVRDSDTEAFF
V: TRBV6-5; size: NA; D: NA; J: TRBJ2-1; DNA: TGTGCCAGCAACCAGGCCGGGATCTACAATGAGCAGTTCTTC; CDR3: CASNQAGIYNEQFF
V: TRBV7-2; size: NA; D: TRBD1; J: TRBJ1-2; DNA: TGTGCCAGCAGCCCCAGGGGGATCTATGGCTACACCTTC; CDR3: CASSPRGIYGYTF
V: TRBV24-1; size: NA; D: NA; J: TRBJ2-1; DNA: TGTGCCACCAGTGATTTGGACTCTAGTTACAATGAGCAGTTCTTC; CDR3: CATSDLDSSYNEQFF
V: TRBV10-3; size: NA; D: TRBD1; J: TRBJ1-6; DNA: TGTGCCATCAGACCGGGACAGGGAGGTTCACCCCTCCACTTT; CDR3: CAIRPGQGGSPLHF
V: TRBV2; size: NA; D: TRBD2; J: TRBJ2-7; DNA: TGTGCCAGCGCTAAAGCTAGCGGCTCCTACGAGCAGTACTTC; CDR3: CASAKASGSYEQYF
V: TRBV19; size: NA; D: NA; J: TRBJ1-1; DNA: TGTGCCAGTAGGGAGACAGAAAACACTGAAGCTTTCTTT; CDR3: CASRETENTEAFF
V: TRBV18; size: NA; D: TRBD2; J: TRBJ2-6; DNA: TGTGCCAGCTCACCGGGACTACTCTCTGGGGCCAACGTCCTGACTTTC; CDR3: CASSPGLLSGANVLTF
V: TRBV9; size: NA; D: TRBD2; J: TRBJ2-7; DNA: TGTGCCAGCAGCATTGGGGGGGAGGTTTCCTACGAGCAGTACTTC; CDR3: CASSIGGEVSYEQYF
V: TRBV2; size: NA; D: NA; J: TRBJ1-1; DNA: TGTGCCAGCAGAGCCAGGACAGAAAACACTGAAGCTTTCTTT; CDR3: CASRARTENTEAFF
V: TRBV7-2; size: NA; D: TRBD1; J: TRBJ2-5; DNA: TGTGCCAGCAGCTTGACAGGGGCGTTTGAGACCCAGTACTTC; CDR3: CASSLTGAFETQYF
V: TRBV12-2; size: NA; D: NA; J: TRBJ1-4; DNA: TGTGCAAGTCGCCCAAAGGGAGTTGCAACTAATGAAAAACTGTTTTTT; CDR3: CASRPKGVATNEKLFF
V: TRBV4-3; size: NA; D: TRBD2; J: TRBJ2-7; DNA: TGCGCCAGCAGCCAAAGACTAGCGGAATCCTACGAGCAGTACTTC; CDR3: CASSQRLAESYEQYF
V: TRBV10-2; size: few; D: TRBD1; J: TRBJ1-3; DNA: TGCGCCAGCACGAGGACAGGCGTTTCTGGAAACACCATATATTTT; CDR3: CASTRTGVSGNTIYF
V: TRBV3-1/TRBV3-2; size: NA; D: TRBD1; J: TRBJ1-2; DNA: TGTGCCAGCAGCCAAGAGGACAGGGGGTCGGGCTACACCTTC; CDR3: CASSQEDRGSGYTF
V: TRBV7-2; size: once; D: NA; J: TRBJ2-7; DNA: TGTGCCAGCAGCTTAGGGGGCGGCGAGCAGTACTTC; CDR3: CASSLGGGEQYF
V: TRBV10-1; size: few; D: NA; J: TRBJ2-7; DNA: TGCGCCAGCAGTGATTCCCACTTCTCCTACGAGCAGTACTTC; CDR3: CASSDSHFSYEQYF
V: TRBV7-8; size: once; D: NA; J: TRBJ2-5; DNA: TGTGCCAGCAGCTTCGGCAGGCAAGAGACCCAGTACTTC; CDR3: CASSFGRQETQYF
V: TRBV5-1; size: NA; D: TRBD2; J: TRBJ2-7; DNA: TGCGCCAGCAGCTTATTGACTAGCGGGGGGACCTACGAGCAGTACTTC; CDR3: CASSLLTSGGTYEQYF
V: TRBV4-1; size: NA; D: NA; J: TRBJ1-3; DNA: TGCGCCAGCAGCCAAGATTGGGTGGGGGCCTCTGGAAACACCATATATTTT; CDR3: CASSQDWVGASGNTIYF
V: TRBV7-2; size: once; D: NA; J: TRBJ1-5; DNA: TGTGCCAGCAGCTCGGACCCCAGAGGGCCGGAGGGCAATCAGCCCCAGCATTTT; CDR3: CASSSDPRGPEGNQPQHF
V: TRBV29-1; size: few; D: TRBD2; J: TRBJ2-7; DNA: TGCAGCGTTGGGACTAGCGGGTACGAGCAGTACTTC; CDR3: CSVGTSGYEQYF
V: TRBV18; size: NA; D: TRBD2; J: TRBJ2-3; DNA: TGTGCCAGCTCACAGACTAGCGGCACAGATACGCAGTATTTT; CDR3: CASSQTSGTDTQYF
V: TRBV19; size: NA; D: NA; J: TRBJ1-5; DNA: TGTGCCAGTAGTATAGAACGGGTCTTAGGCAATCAGCCCCAGCATTTT; CDR3: CASSIERVLGNQPQHF
V: TRBV4-1; size: NA; D: TRBD2; J: TRBJ2-7; DNA: TGCGCCAGCAGCCCCCTCGGACTAGCGACCAACGAGCAGTACTTC; CDR3: CASSPLGLATNEQYF
V: TRBV19; size: NA; D: TRBD1; J: TRBJ1-1; DNA: TGTGCCAGTAGGCAGGGGGCAGGGACTGAAGCTTTCTTT; CDR3: CASRQGAGTEAFF
V: TRBV7-9; size: NA; D: NA; J: TRBJ1-1; DNA: TGTGCCAGCAGCTTGGCGGCCATGCGGAGCACTGAAGCTTTCTTT; CDR3: CASSLAAMRSTEAFF
V: TRBV2; size: NA; D: TRBD1; J: TRBJ1-4; DNA: TGTGCCAGCAGTCGTGACAGGGATAATGAAAAACTGTTTTTT; CDR3: CASSRDRDNEKLFF
V: TRBV5-1; size: NA; D: NA; J: TRBJ2-1; DNA: TGCGCCAGCAGCTTGGGGGACACAATAAACAATGAGCAGTTCTTC; CDR3: CASSLGDTINNEQFF
V: TRBV23-1; size: NA; D: NA; J: TRBJ2-5; DNA: TGCGCCAGCAGTCAGACCCGGGACAAGGAAGAGACCCAGTACTTC; CDR3: CASSQTRDKEETQYF
V: TRBV6-5; size: NA; D: NA; J: TRBJ1-3; DNA: TGTGCCAGCAGGACCTTGACAGGTTTCGGAAACACCATATATTTT; CDR3: CASRTLTGFGNTIYF